This T cell receptor beta chain is from a study of blood T cell repertoires in COVID-19. Looking at the study overall: T cells, B-cell-depleted T cells, or PBMCs supplied cDNA or gDNA.

Original data processing: Using reference gene primer amplification, nucleated cell counts were estimated. TCRdb's table, derived via immunoSEQ multiplex PCR, lists solely in-frame clones and lacks some. The D gene and trimming were derived from the DNA, and the V and J assignments and clone size from that table. The table has 270,000 or so clones, 88% seen once. The CDR3 is 15 amino acids. Trimming took 3 bases from V and 3 from J; bases not matched to a gene: 2. CDR1 SGHTA and CDR2 FQGTGA come from the germline V gene. Enrollees, about 18 to 95 years old, lived in 20 to 25 US areas. Participants' reported clinical history set cohort assignment.

The chain uses TRBV7-3 and TRBJ2-1, with 10 nucleotides matching TRBD2. Sequencing was performed on PBMCs or T cells enriched from blood (not recorded which). The receptor comes from a woman aged 40 to 50 with acute COVID-19. In nucleotides, the CDR3 is TGTGCCAGCAGCTTTCGACTAGCGGGCTACAATGAGCAGTTCTTC. Translating it yields CASSFRLAGYNEQFF.